Presented here are 10 T cell receptor beta chains from one specimen sequenced in a study of T-cell memory formation after mild COVID-19. In TCRdb, the 5' RACE reads were re-called with MiXCR into one record per CDR3 protein. The sample contains a few hundred thousand distinct CDR3 sequences, approximately 19% of which appear only once. What was sequenced was PBMCs or a T cell subset sorted from them (not recorded which). The receptors derive from a man between 18 and 35 years old who had mild COVID-19 (a few samples of this study predate the infection). Cell type and time point are not known.

This clonotype was detected only a few times. The rearrangement joins TRBV7-3 to TRBJ2-3; a weak D match, TRBD1 (6 bases). CDR3 length equals 13 residues. Germline loops: CDR1 SGHTA, CDR2 FQGTGA. With 6 bases removed from V and 6 bases from J, the gap between germline ends came to 13 bases. The chain's CDR3 is CASSKGQGDTQYF. CDR3 coding DNA: TGTGCCAGCAGTAAGGGGCAGGGGGATACGCAGTATTTT.

This clonotype was seen more than once but under ten times. V gene TRBV7-9 combines with J gene TRBJ2-3; possible D gene TRBD1, 5 bases. Germline V lookup: CDR1 SEHNR, CDR2 FQNEAQ (reference sequence). Trimming stripped 4 bases from V and 0 bases from J, with 8 bases between. The CDR3 consists of 14 residues. Written as DNA, the CDR3 is TGTGCCAGCAGCTCCGCAGGGAGCACAGATACGCAGTATTTT. It encodes CASSSAGSTDTQYF.

This clonotype came up a few times. The CDR3 DNA sequence: TGTGCCAGCAGCCGACAGGAGACTAACTATGGCTACACCTTC. Translated: CASSRQETNYGYTF. This chain uses TRBV7-2 with TRBJ1-2; weak D call: TRBD1 (6 bases). The CDR3 runs 14 residues. CDR1 and CDR2 (germline): SGHTA, FQGNSA. Trimming removed 5 bases at V and 0 bases at J, with 10 bases between.

This clonotype showed up just a few times. The gene calls are TRBV6-5 and TRBJ2-5; a possible D gene is TRBD1 (6 bases). This CDR3 is 13 amino acids long. Germline V CDR1 and CDR2: MNHEY, SVGAGI. The V gene lost 0 bases and the J gene lost 5 bases, with 7 bases spanning the gap. The CDR3 here is CASSYSRGETQYF. The CDR3 DNA sequence: TGTGCCAGCAGTTACTCGAGGGGGGAGACCCAGTACTTC.

The chain has TRBV27 and TRBJ1-5; no reliable D call. With 4 bases removed from V and 3 bases from J, the gap between germline ends came to 7 bases. Germline loops: CDR1 MNHEY, CDR2 SMNVEV (reference sequence). The CDR3 contains 13 residues. CDR3 sequence (DNA): TGTGCCAGCAGTTCCTCCTCCAATCAGCCCCAGCATTTT. This gives the protein CASSSSSNQPQHF.

This clonotype occurred a few times. The chain joins TRBV12-3 or TRBV12-4 to TRBJ1-4; 7 nucleotides align to TRBD1. Trimming removed 5 bases from V and 7 bases from J; junction bases left unmatched: 13. This CDR3 region has 16 residues. CDR3 DNA: TGTGCCAGCAGTCTACACAGGGGAGGCATAGCTGAAAAACTGTTTTTT. This codes for CASSLHRGGIAEKLFF.

A few counts support this clonotype. The rearrangement links TRBV5-1 to TRBJ2-7; perhaps TRBD1 as D (5 bases). With 0 bases removed from V and 3 bases from J, the gap between germline ends came to 13 bases. CDR1 is SGHRS, CDR2 YFSETQ, per germline. This CDR3 region has 15 residues. This chain's CDR3 is CASSLGQGRYYEQYF. Written as DNA, the CDR3 is TGCGCCAGCAGCTTGGGTCAGGGCAGATACTACGAGCAGTACTTC.

The genes are TRBV5-1 and TRBJ2-3, with D possibly called TRBD1 or TRBD2 (5 bases each). This CDR3 contains 15 residues. CDR1 is SGHRS, CDR2 YFSETQ, per germline. The V gene lost 1 base and the J gene lost 4 bases, with 13 bases spanning the gap. In DNA, the CDR3 is TGCGCCAGCAGCTTGAGGGACCCTAAGGCAGATACGCAGTATTTT. It specifies CASSLRDPKADTQYF.

The genes are TRBV24-1 and TRBJ2-1, with D maybe TRBD2 (6 bases). This CDR3 is built from 14 residues. Deletions cut 4 bases from V and 7 bases from J, with 13 bases between. Germline CDR1 and CDR2: KGHDR and SFDVKD. CDR3 in amino acids: CATSEPDYPNEQFF. The CDR3 DNA reads as TGTGCCACCAGTGAGCCGGACTACCCAAATGAGCAGTTCTTC.

This clonotype was observed a handful of times. The chain carries TRBV5-5 and TRBJ2-1, with 7 bases that match TRBD1. The germline V gene encodes CDR1 SGHKS and CDR2 YYEKEE (reference sequence). The V segment lost 0 bases and the J segment 1 base; nucleotides outside the gene matches: 1. This CDR3 is 15 amino acids long. As DNA, the CDR3 is TGTGCCAGCAGCTTGGGGGGACAGTCCTACAATGAGCAGTTCTTC. Translating gives CASSLGGQSYNEQFF.